This TCR beta chain comes out of a study of post-analysis software for immune sequencing data. Study overall: Secondary progressive, relapsing-remitting and progressive-relapsing multiple sclerosis were among the included disease courses.

Concerning this clonotype itself: What it recognizes is unknown.

Unique molecular identifiers were built into the TCR beta cDNA libraries. Between about 1 and 11 million T cells gave rise to around 500,000 cDNA molecules. TCRdb reanalysed the PCR reads using MiXCR and keeps one entry per CDR3 protein. The table records roughly 800,000 distinct CDR3 sequences, 46% of them present only once. General study results and limits: Versus controls, multiple sclerosis patients showed significantly lower diversity (normalized Chao1). Included in a set of five TRBV segments more frequent in patients than controls were TRBV5-6, TRBV5-1 and TRBV20-1.

This CDR3 region has 15 residues. V lost 3 bases to trimming and J lost 4 bases, with 15 bases between them. The germline gives CDR1 SEHNR, CDR2 FQNEAQ (reference sequence). V is TRBV7-9 and J is TRBJ1-2; a weak D match, TRBD1 (5 bases). The specimen was blood. The clonotype was recovered from a girl under 18 with multiple sclerosis. The CDR3 reads CASSFGAGRGYGYTF. In DNA form, the CDR3 reads TGTGCCAGCAGCTTTGGGGCAGGGCGAGGCTATGGCTACACCTTC.